Following are 31 T cell receptor beta chains from one sample sequenced in a study of blood T cell repertoires in COVID-19. Clones were sequenced by immunoSEQ multiplex PCR, and TCRdb holds only the in-frame ones, with some missing. Among about 17,000 clones, 82% were seen once, and the ten largest hold around 24%. Sequenced input: peripheral blood. These receptors all come from a woman aged 70-85 years with active COVID-19.

V usage is TRBV9 and J usage is TRBJ2-3, with 7 bases identical to TRBD1. V lost 4 bases and J lost 3; bases outside the gene matches: 8. The CDR3 spans 15 residues. Germline assignment: CDR1 SGDLS and CDR2 YYNGEE. CDR3 in amino acids: CASSPGLRGTDTQYF. For the CDR3, the DNA is TGTGCCAGCAGCCCAGGCCTCAGGGGGACAGATACGCAGTATTTT.

V gene TRBV5-4 combines with J gene TRBJ2-1, with 15 nucleotides matching TRBD2. Trimming cost V 4 bases and J 6 bases; bases outside gene matches: 8. Germline CDR1 reads SGHNT; CDR2 reads YYREEE (reference sequence). This CDR3 is built from 17 residues. The CDR3 reads CASSTRTSGREGNEQFF. DNA of the CDR3: TGTGCCAGCAGCACCAGGACTAGCGGGAGGGAGGGCAATGAGCAGTTCTTC.

This clone appeared a single time. The chain couples TRBV9 to TRBJ2-7, with 8 positions matching TRBD1. The CDR3 is 14 amino acids. The V segment lost 4 bases and the J segment 3 bases; nucleotides outside the gene matches: 6. The germline V gene encodes CDR1 SGDLS and CDR2 YYNGEE. CDR3 bases: TGTGCCAGCAGCCAAAATGGACAGGGCTACGAGCAGTACTTC. This encodes CASSQNGQGYEQYF. The complete variable domain, with remaining parts taken from reference TRBV9 and TRBJ2-7, reads DSGVTQTPKHLITATGQRVTLRCSPRSGDLSVYWYQQSLDQGLQFLIQYYNGEERAKGNILERFSAQQFPDLHSELNLSSLELGDSALYFCASSQNGQGYEQYFGPGTRLTVT.

The chain joins TRBV3-1 (or the pseudogene TRBV3-2) to TRBJ2-1; TRBD2 matches 13 bases. Per the germline V gene, CDR1 is LGHDT and CDR2 is YNNKEL (reference sequence). The CDR3 runs to 14 residues. The J segment lost 7 bases and the V segment lost 3 bases, leaving 0 bases of the junction unmatched. CDR3 loop: CASSQTSGRNEQFF. The CDR3 bases are TGTGCCAGCAGCCAGACTAGCGGGAGGAATGAGCAGTTCTTC.

This sequence joins TRBV28 and TRBJ1-3; no reliable D call. CDR1 and CDR2 from the germline V gene are MDHEN and SYDVKM. The V and J ends lost 8 bases and 0 bases respectively, with 8 bases between them. The length of the CDR3 is 13 residues. The CDR3 is CASWHASGNTIYF. The CDR3 region has the DNA TGTGCCAGCTGGCATGCCTCTGGAAACACCATATATTTT.

This clone was observed a single time. The CDR3 DNA is TGTGCCAGCACCGACAGGGCATTTATAAAGGACTCCTACGAGCAGTACTTC. Translation gives CASTDRAFIKDSYEQYF. The rearrangement uses TRBV28 and TRBJ2-7; 7 bases line up with TRBD1. CDR3 length equals 17 residues. The V gene end was trimmed by 7 bases and the J gene end by 0 bases; junction bases not matched to a gene: 15. Germline V lookup: CDR1 MDHEN, CDR2 SYDVKM.

J is TRBJ2-5 and V is TRBV12-3 or TRBV12-4; 9 nucleotides match TRBD1. J gave up 4 bases and V 4 bases, and 1 base lay outside the gene matches. The CDR3 totals 13 residues. The CDR3 sequence is CASSWTGAETQYF. The CDR3 DNA is TGTGCCAGCAGTTGGACAGGGGCAGAGACCCAGTACTTC.

CDR3 in amino acids: CASSNEASGYNEQFF. The CDR3 DNA follows: TGTGCCAGCAGTAACGAAGCTAGCGGCTACAATGAGCAGTTCTTC. This chain connects TRBV2 to TRBJ2-1, with 7 bases fitting TRBD2. Germline CDR1 is SNHLY and CDR2 is FYNNEI. The CDR3 has 15 amino acids. The V gene end was trimmed by 5 bases and the J gene end by 3 bases; junction bases not matched to a gene: 7.

V usage is TRBV3-1 (or the pseudogene TRBV3-2) and J usage is TRBJ2-1, with 7 nucleotides matching TRBD2. The germline gives CDR1 LGHDT, CDR2 YNNKEL (reference sequence). CDR3 size: 12 residues. Unmatched junction bases numbered 0, after V lost 1 base and J lost 9 bases. The CDR3 DNA reads as TGTGCCAGCAGCCAAGGGGGGGGTGAGCAGTTCTTC. This codes for CASSQGGGEQFF.

This clone appeared a few times. The chain joins TRBV18 to TRBJ1-2; the D is unclear. Trimming left V 3 bases short and J 8 bases short, with 16 bases between. The CDR3 has 14 amino acids. The germline V gene encodes CDR1 KGHSH and CDR2 LQKENI. This CDR3 is CASSPERLAGGYTF. The CDR3 DNA is TGTGCCAGCTCACCTGAACGGCTGGCGGGGGGCTACACCTTC.

This chain links TRBV5-5 with TRBJ2-2; 9 nucleotides agree with TRBD1. After removal of 4 bases from V and 2 bases from J, the junction contained 6 bases not matched to a gene. The CDR3 contains 16 residues. The germline gives CDR1 SGHKS, CDR2 YYEKEE (reference sequence). Written as DNA, the CDR3 is TGTGCCAGCAGCCCCAACAGGGGGCGCAACACCGGGGAGCTGTTTTTT. It encodes CASSPNRGRNTGELFF.

In this sample, this clone is medium-sized. This chain uses TRBV7-6 with TRBJ1-1; 8 bases line up with TRBD1. The CDR3 spans 15 residues. Looked up from germline, CDR1 is SGHVS and CDR2 is FNYEAQ. Losses at the gene ends were 1 base for V and 5 bases for J; bases not matched to a gene: 6. This CDR3 reads CASSLDQGAGTEAFF. For the CDR3, the DNA is TGTGCCAGCAGCTTAGATCAGGGGGCGGGAACTGAAGCTTTCTTT.

This chain uses TRBV7-6 with TRBJ2-1; 9 bases are shared with TRBD2. Germline CDR1 SGHVS, CDR2 FNYEAQ. With 3 bases clipped from V and 5 bases from J, the junction kept 8 bases outside the gene matches. The CDR3 contains 16 residues. As DNA, the CDR3 is TGTGCCAGCAGCTTTGGGTCCGGCGGGGGGGACAATGAGCAGTTCTTC. Translation: CASSFGSGGGDNEQFF.

J is TRBJ2-1 and V is TRBV15; no firm D call. This CDR3 spans 15 amino acids. Trimming took 0 bases from V and 3 from J, leaving 9 bases between them. Looked up from germline, CDR1 is LNHNV and CDR2 is YYDKDF (reference sequence). The CDR3: CATSREALNYNEQFF. The CDR3 bases are TGTGCCACCAGCAGAGAAGCCCTAAACTACAATGAGCAGTTCTTC.

The DNA for the CDR3 is TGTGCCAGCAGCTTAATCCCGGGAGGGGACACTGAAGCTTTCTTT. Protein sequence: CASSLIPGGDTEAFF. The chain carries TRBV7-3 and TRBJ1-1; a possible D gene is TRBD1 (5 bases). Germline V lookup: CDR1 SGHTA, CDR2 FQGTGA. Trimming removed 1 base at V and 3 bases at J, with 12 bases between. The CDR3 length is 15 residues. Full variable domain (missing parts from reference TRBV7-3 and TRBJ1-1): GAGVSQTPSNKVTEKGKYVELRCDPISGHTALYWYRQSLGQGPEFLIYFQGTGAADDSGLPNDRFFAVRPEGSVSTLKIQRTERGDSAVYLCASSLIPGGDTEAFFGQGTRLTVV.

This chain links TRBV19 with TRBJ2-2, with D possibly being TRBD2 (6 bases). The V gene's germline CDR1 is LNHDA and CDR2 SQIVND (reference sequence). Between the trimmed V and J ends, which lost 7 bases and 7 bases, there was a span of 16 bases. There are 14 residues in the CDR3. The CDR3 region is CASTNNGGSGELFF. CDR3 DNA sequence: TGTGCCAGTACTAACAACGGGGGAAGCGGGGAGCTGTTTTTT.

The chain is built from TRBV27 and TRBJ2-3; 9 nucleotides line up with TRBD2. Germline values: CDR1 MNHEY, CDR2 SMNVEV (reference sequence). This CDR3 is 15 amino acids long. The J segment lost 2 bases and the V segment lost 2 bases, leaving 2 bases of the junction unmatched. CDR3 nucleotides: TGTGCCAGCAGTTTACTAGCGGGGTCCACAGATACGCAGTATTTT. Amino acid sequence: CASSLLAGSTDTQYF.

This clone is a singleton in its sample. This CDR3 is CATSRDAGGSFSYEQYF. As DNA, the CDR3 is TGTGCCACCAGCAGGGACGCGGGGGGGTCTTTTTCCTACGAGCAGTACTTC. V gene TRBV15 combines with J gene TRBJ2-7, with TRBD2 identical over 9 bases. Per germline, CDR1 LNHNV and CDR2 YYDKDF (reference sequence). V lost 3 bases, J lost 1 base, and 10 bases stayed unmatched. The CDR3 covers 17 residues.

The chain combines TRBV5-4 with TRBJ2-6; D ambiguous. The V gene lost 0 bases and the J gene lost 2 bases, with 6 bases spanning the gap. Germline V gives CDR1 SGHNT, CDR2 YYREEE (reference sequence). The CDR3 is made up of 15 amino acids. The DNA for the CDR3 is TGTGCCAGCAGCTTGGAGCTTACTGGGGCCAACGTCCTGACTTTC. It codes for CASSLELTGANVLTF.

The chain couples TRBV5-1 to TRBJ2-7, with TRBD2 identical over 7 bases. V lost 0 bases and J lost 0; bases outside the gene matches: 3. This CDR3 has 15 amino acids. Germline loops: CDR1 SGHRS, CDR2 YFSETQ. The DNA of the CDR3 is TGCGCCAGCAGCTTGGGCGGGAGCCGCTCCTACGAGCAGTACTTC. Its protein is CASSLGGSRSYEQYF.

V and J are TRBV19 and TRBJ2-5; TRBD2 matches at 9 bases. The CDR3 length is 17 residues. After removal of 0 bases from V and 4 bases from J, the junction contained 9 bases not matched to a gene. In germline, CDR1 is LNHDA, CDR2 SQIVND (reference sequence). This CDR3 is CASSIDQRTSVRETQYF. The CDR3 DNA is TGTGCCAGTAGTATAGATCAAAGGACTAGCGTTCGAGAGACCCAGTACTTC.

The chain's CDR3 is CASRLTSDTGELFF. The CDR3 DNA reads as TGTGCCAGCAGACTGACTAGCGACACCGGGGAGCTGTTTTTT. This chain connects TRBV6-6 to TRBJ2-2, with 8 nucleotides matching TRBD2. The CDR3 extends over 14 amino acids. The V and J ends lost 6 bases and 3 bases, in that order; junction bases with no gene match: 3. CDR1 and CDR2 (germline): MNHNY, SVGAGI (reference sequence).

This clone was seen once. The rearrangement joins TRBV5-6 to TRBJ1-4; TRBD1 agrees at 7 bases. The germline V gene encodes CDR1 SGHDT and CDR2 YYEEEE. The CDR3 runs to 15 residues. V was clipped by 3 bases and J by 4 bases; unmatched bases: 6. CDR3 nucleotides: TGTGCCAGCAGCTCTCAGACAGGGTTTAATGAAAAACTGTTTTTT. Its translation: CASSSQTGFNEKLFF.

This chain links TRBV5-1 with TRBJ2-1; D might be TRBD1 (5 bases). Trimming left V 2 bases short and J 11 bases short, with 8 bases between. This CDR3 spans 11 amino acids. Germline values: CDR1 SGHRS, CDR2 YFSETQ. The CDR3: CASSFDSKQFF. Here the CDR3 DNA reads TGCGCCAGCAGCTTTGACAGCAAGCAGTTCTTC.

This clone was seen a few times. The rearrangement joins TRBV5-4 to TRBJ2-6; D is perhaps TRBD2 (6 bases). Trimming removed 4 bases at V and 0 bases at J, with 8 bases between. This CDR3 comprises 15 residues. Germline-derived CDR1 and CDR2 are SGHNT and YYREEE (reference sequence). CDR3: CASSPGGSGANVLTF. CDR3 sequence (DNA): TGTGCCAGCAGCCCCGGGGGCTCTGGGGCCAACGTCCTGACTTTC.

The rearrangement links TRBV5-1 to TRBJ1-5; possible D gene TRBD1, 6 bases. This CDR3 spans 16 amino acids. Germline CDR1 and CDR2: SGHRS and YFSETQ. Trimming took off 0 bases at V and 0 bases at J, with 10 bases between the two ends. The CDR3 bases are TGCGCCAGCAGCTTGGGAGGGGGTGATAGCAATCAGCCCCAGCATTTT. Translating it yields CASSLGGGDSNQPQHF.

This rearrangement joins TRBV6-2 or TRBV6-3 to TRBJ2-1, with D perhaps matching TRBD2 (6 bases). The CDR3 is made up of 17 amino acids. V gave up 2 bases and J gave up 1 base, with 15 bases separating them. Germline CDR1 and CDR2: MNHEY and SVGEGT. The CDR3 DNA follows: TGTGCCAGCAGTTACGTTATGGGGGGATTTTCCTACAATGAGCAGTTCTTC. Protein: CASSYVMGGFSYNEQFF.

This chain uses TRBV7-2 with TRBJ2-3, with 7 bases fitting TRBD2. This CDR3 has 14 amino acids. Germline trimming cut 1 base from V and 4 bases from J; bases unmatched to any gene: 2. Germline CDR1 is SGHTA and CDR2 is FQGNSA. The CDR3 nucleotides read TGTGCCAGCAGCTTAGGCGGGAGCGCAGATACGCAGTATTTT. Translating gives CASSLGGSADTQYF. The entire variable domain, with the rest obtained from reference TRBV7-2 and TRBJ2-3, is as follows: GAGVSQSPSNKVTEKGKDVELRCDPISGHTALYWYRQSLGQGLEFLIYFQGNSAPDKSGLPSDRFSAERTGGSVSTLTIQRTQQEDSAVYLCASSLGGSADTQYFGPGTRLTVL.

The V and J genes are TRBV9 and TRBJ2-3; D gene uncertain. V lost 0 bases and J 3 bases, leaving 11 bases between the germline ends. The CDR3 consists of 15 residues. The germline V gene has CDR1 SGDLS and CDR2 YYNGEE. The CDR3 region is CASSVVVGATDTQYF. The CDR3, as DNA: TGTGCCAGCAGCGTAGTTGTGGGCGCGACAGATACGCAGTATTTT.

This rearrangement joins TRBV7-9 to TRBJ1-3; D is possibly TRBD1 (6 bases). Germline loops: CDR1 SEHNR, CDR2 FQNEAQ (reference sequence). The V end lost 7 bases, the J end lost 0 bases, and 19 bases lay between the germline ends. The CDR3 consists of 17 residues. The CDR3 DNA reads as TGTGCCAGCAACCCAACCGGACAGATTTCCTCTGGAAACACCATATATTTT. Its translation is CASNPTGQISSGNTIYF.

V is TRBV10-3 and J is TRBJ1-3, with D hard to call. CDR1 ENHRY and CDR2 SYGVKD come from the germline V gene. V lost 0 bases and J lost 4, with 13 bases in between. This CDR3 is built from 16 residues. DNA for the CDR3: TGTGCCATCAGTGAGTCGAGCCGGGATCTAGGAAACACCATATATTTT. Translated: CAISESSRDLGNTIYF.